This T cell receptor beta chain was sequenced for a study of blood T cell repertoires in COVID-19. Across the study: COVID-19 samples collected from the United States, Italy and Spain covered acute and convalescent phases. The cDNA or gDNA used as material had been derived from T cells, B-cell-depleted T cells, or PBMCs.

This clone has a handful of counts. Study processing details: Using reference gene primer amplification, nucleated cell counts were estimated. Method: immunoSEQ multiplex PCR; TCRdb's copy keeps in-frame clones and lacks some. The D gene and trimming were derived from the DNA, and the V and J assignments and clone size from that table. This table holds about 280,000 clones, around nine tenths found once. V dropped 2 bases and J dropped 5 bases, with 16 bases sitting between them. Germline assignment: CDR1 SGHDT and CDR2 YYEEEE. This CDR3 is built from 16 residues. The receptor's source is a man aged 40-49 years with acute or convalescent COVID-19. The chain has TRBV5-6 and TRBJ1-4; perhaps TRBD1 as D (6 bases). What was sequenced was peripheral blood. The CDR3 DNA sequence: TGTGCCAGCAGCTTCCTAAACGTGGGGGCGAATGAAAAACTGTTTTTT. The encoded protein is CASSFLNVGANEKLFF.